Presented here are 5 T cell receptor beta chains from one specimen sequenced in a study of OX40 agonist ivuxolimab in advanced cancers. The method was immunoSEQ multiplex PCR; TCRdb's version includes in-frame clones alone and lacks a portion of them. The sample yields around 82,000 clones, around 88% seen once. Here the sequenced sample was CD4+ or CD8+ T cells sorted from blood, taken in a trial of the OX40 agonist ivuxolimab. These TCRs come from an adult with an advanced solid tumor such as melanoma, head and neck, liver or kidney cancer.

This clone occurred a few times. The V call is TRBV7-3, the J call TRBJ2-7; no reliable D call. In germline, CDR1 is SGHTA, CDR2 FQGTGA. V lost 2 bases, J lost 5 bases, and 13 bases lay in between. The CDR3 totals 14 residues. The CDR3, as DNA: TGTGCCAGCAGCTTACTAGGCTCTGCCGACGAGCAGTACTTC. Translated: CASSLLGSADEQYF.

A single count supports this clone. This rearrangement joins TRBV25-1 to TRBJ1-6, with TRBD1 as a possible D gene (5 bases). The germline V gene encodes CDR1 MGHDK and CDR2 SYGVNS. The CDR3 spans 13 residues. Deletions cut 7 bases from V and 10 bases from J, with 14 bases between. The CDR3 bases are TGTGCCAGCACCCAGGGTAGCGAGTCACCCCTCCACTTT. Its translation: CASTQGSESPLHF.

J is TRBJ1-5 and V is TRBV5-5; 10 nucleotides line up with TRBD1. This CDR3 has 17 amino acids. Germline-derived CDR1 and CDR2 are SGHKS and YYEKEE (reference sequence). V shed 0 bases and J 1 base; nucleotides not matched to a gene: 4. The CDR3: CASSLDWDRGSNQPQHF. The CDR3 nucleotides are TGTGCCAGCAGCTTGGATTGGGACAGGGGAAGCAATCAGCCCCAGCATTTT.

V gene TRBV23-1 combines with J gene TRBJ2-2; TRBD1 might be the D (5 bases). TRBV23-1 is labeled an ORF, and its function is uncertain. The CDR3 contains 15 residues. V shed 7 bases and J shed 5 bases, with 17 bases lying between them. The CDR3 DNA follows: TGCGCCAGCACCCTAAGGGGATTTCGAACCGGGGAGCTGTTTTTT. Its protein is CASTLRGFRTGELFF.

V and J are TRBV7-9 and TRBJ2-2; tentative D call: TRBD1 (6 bases). Trimming took off 5 bases at V and 6 bases at J, with 16 bases between the two ends. The germline V gene encodes CDR1 SEHNR and CDR2 FQNEAQ (reference sequence). The CDR3 loop spans 15 amino acids. This chain's CDR3 is CASSAPTRGAGELFF. DNA of the CDR3: TGTGCCAGCAGCGCCCCAACCAGGGGAGCCGGGGAGCTGTTTTTT. The complete variable domain, with remaining parts taken from reference TRBV7-9 and TRBJ2-2, reads DTGVSQNPRHKITKRGQNVTFRCDPISEHNRLYWYRQTLGQGPEFLTYFQNEAQLEKSRLLSDRFSAERPKGSFSTLEIQRTEQGDSAMYLCASSAPTRGAGELFFGEGSRLTVL.